The 32 T cell receptor beta chains below all came from one sample that was sequenced in a study of T cell responses to AZD1222 COVID-19 vaccine. The table came from immunoSEQ multiplex PCR; TCRdb's copy has only in-frame clones and leaves some out. The sample records over 100,000 clones, over 90% being singletons. Sequenced material: peripheral blood, taken on day 0 of AZD1222 vaccination. The source of these receptors is an adult in good health.

The chain has TRBV5-1 and TRBJ1-1, with D tentatively TRBD1 (6 bases). CDR1 and CDR2 from the germline V gene are SGHRS and YFSETQ. The V end was cut by 0 bases, the J end by 4 bases, with 13 bases between. This CDR3 region has 15 residues. The CDR3, as DNA: TGCGCCAGCAGCTTGGAGGCAGGGGCAGGCACTGAAGCTTTCTTT. Translation gives CASSLEAGAGTEAFF.

The chain couples TRBV15 to TRBJ1-1, with a tentative D call TRBD1 (6 bases). Per germline, CDR1 LNHNV and CDR2 YYDKDF (reference sequence). Trimming removed 5 bases at V and 6 bases at J, with 13 bases between. The CDR3 is 13 residues long. The CDR3 coding sequence is TGTGCCACCAGCCCCCTCGAGGGGGCTGAAGCTTTCTTT. This gives the protein CATSPLEGAEAFF.

The DNA for the CDR3 is TGTGCCAGCAGCCCGACTAGCGGGGTTGACAATGAGCAGTTCTTC. It translates to CASSPTSGVDNEQFF. The chain joins TRBV9 to TRBJ2-1; the match to TRBD2 covers 11 bases. The germline gives CDR1 SGDLS, CDR2 YYNGEE. J lost 5 bases, V lost 4 bases, and 5 bases had no gene match. The CDR3 runs 15 residues. The full variable domain, completed using reference TRBV9 and TRBJ2-1, is DSGVTQTPKHLITATGQRVTLRCSPRSGDLSVYWYQQSLDQGLQFLIQYYNGEERAKGNILERFSAQQFPDLHSELNLSSLELGDSALYFCASSPTSGVDNEQFFGPGTRLTVL.

The chain links TRBV4-3 to TRBJ2-3; no definite D call. V was pared by 0 bases and J by 4 bases, with 5 bases between. Per germline, CDR1 LGHNA and CDR2 YSLEER. The CDR3 length is 13 residues. In DNA form, the CDR3 reads TGCGCCAGCAGCCAAGATCAACCAGATACGCAGTATTTT. The encoded protein is CASSQDQPDTQYF.

This rearrangement joins TRBV4-1 to TRBJ2-1; D unresolved. The CDR3 spans 18 residues. Trimming removed 0 bases at V and 4 bases at J, with 19 bases between. The germline CDR1 and CDR2 sequences are MGHRA and YSYEKL. The CDR3 here is CASSQEGSRLLGYNEQFF. The CDR3 DNA sequence: TGCGCCAGCAGCCAAGAAGGATCAAGACTCCTGGGATACAATGAGCAGTTCTTC.

J is TRBJ2-7 and V is TRBV29-1; D unclear. The V end lost 1 base, the J end lost 2 bases, and 12 bases lay between the germline ends. The CDR3 has 14 residues. The germline gives CDR1 SQVTM, CDR2 ANQGSEA. The DNA of the CDR3 is TGCAGCGTTGAAGTCCTCTCGCCCCCCTACGAGCAGTACTTC. This gives the protein CSVEVLSPPYEQYF.

The chain links TRBV5-6 to TRBJ1-5, with TRBD1 matching 8 bases. J gave up 6 bases and V 5 bases, and 10 bases lay outside the gene matches. The CDR3 runs 15 residues. Germline CDR1 SGHDT, CDR2 YYEEEE. CDR3 bases: TGTGCCAGCAGTCGGGGACAGGCTTCTAGTCAGCCCCAGCATTTT. Amino acids: CASSRGQASSQPQHF.

The rearrangement uses TRBV12-3 or TRBV12-4 and TRBJ2-1; possibly TRBD1 or TRBD2 for D (6 bases each). The CDR3 loop spans 13 amino acids. The V and J ends lost 5 bases and 9 bases respectively, with 14 bases between them. The CDR3 DNA sequence: TGTGCCAGCAGTCCCGTAGGGGGAGGTGAGCAGTTCTTC. Encoded protein: CASSPVGGGEQFF.

The rearrangement links TRBV12-3 or TRBV12-4 to TRBJ1-3; D unresolved. The CDR3 consists of 13 residues. The V end was cut by 3 bases, the J end by 5 bases, with 8 bases between. The CDR3 coding sequence is TGTGCCAGCAGTTTCGGAGTTCGAAACACCATATATTTT. It specifies CASSFGVRNTIYF.

This chain connects TRBV6-1 to TRBJ1-6; weak D call: TRBD1 (5 bases). Per germline, CDR1 MNHNS and CDR2 SASEGT. V dropped 0 bases and J dropped 9 bases, with 9 bases sitting between them. The CDR3 is 14 amino acids. The CDR3 region has the DNA TGTGCCAGCAGTGAAGCGGGGGGGACTTCACCCCTCCACTTT. Translation: CASSEAGGTSPLHF.

The chain joins TRBV7-9 to TRBJ1-4; no definite D call. Looked up from germline, CDR1 is SEHNR and CDR2 is FQNEAQ (reference sequence). CDR3 size: 13 residues. V was clipped by 8 bases and J by 0 bases, with 7 bases between them. CDR3 bases: TGTGCCAGCGGGCATGCAACTAATGAAAAACTGTTTTTT. Translation: CASGHATNEKLFF.

This clone has just one count. The rearrangement uses TRBV18 and TRBJ1-5, with D perhaps TRBD1 (5 bases). CDR3 size: 14 residues. CDR1 KGHSH and CDR2 LQKENI come from the germline V gene. V lost 2 bases and J 5 bases, leaving 10 bases between the germline ends. CDR3 region: CASSPGTSDQPQHF. CDR3 sequence (DNA): TGTGCCAGCTCACCAGGGACCAGCGATCAGCCCCAGCATTTT.

The genes are TRBV12-3 or TRBV12-4 and TRBJ1-2, with no clear D. The CDR3 extends over 12 amino acids. Between the trimmed V and J ends, which lost 2 bases and 5 bases, there was a span of 6 bases. The CDR3 region is CASSLNVYGYTF. CDR3 in DNA: TGTGCCAGCAGTTTAAATGTTTATGGCTACACCTTC.

This clone was observed once. The chain joins TRBV5-4 to TRBJ1-6, with D possibly TRBD1 on 5 matching bases. This CDR3 region has 18 residues. The V gene lost 0 bases and the J gene lost 5 bases, with 18 bases spanning the gap. The V gene's germline CDR1 is SGHNT and CDR2 YYREEE (reference sequence). The CDR3 reads CASSLGQGRGLNNSPLHF. The CDR3 coding sequence is TGTGCCAGCAGCTTGGGGCAGGGAAGGGGTTTAAATAATTCACCCCTCCACTTT. Based on the CDR3 plus reference TRBV5-4 and TRBJ1-6, the full variable domain is ETGVTQSPTHLIKTRGQQVTLRCSSQSGHNTVSWYQQALGQGPQFIFQYYREEENGRGNFPPRFSGLQFPNYSSELNVNALELDDSALYLCASSLGQGRGLNNSPLHFGNGTRLTVT.

This chain connects TRBV24-1 to TRBJ1-6; D gene unclear. There are 14 residues in the CDR3. V shed 4 bases and J shed 9 bases, with 12 bases lying between them. CDR1 is KGHDR, CDR2 SFDVKD, per germline. The CDR3 sequence: CATSDLREGSPLHF. The CDR3 DNA reads TGTGCCACCAGTGACTTAAGGGAGGGTTCACCCCTCCACTTT.

This rearrangement joins TRBV5-1 to TRBJ2-7, with 7 bases aligning to TRBD1. With 4 bases clipped from V and 0 bases from J, the junction kept 16 bases outside the gene matches. Per the germline V gene, CDR1 is SGHRS and CDR2 is YFSETQ. The CDR3 is made up of 18 amino acids. This CDR3 is CASSVTPPGQALSYEQYF. The CDR3 nucleotides are TGCGCCAGCAGCGTAACACCTCCCGGACAGGCCCTCTCCTACGAGCAGTACTTC. Full variable domain (rest looked up from reference TRBV5-1 and TRBJ2-7): KAGVTQTPRYLIKTRGQQVTLSCSPISGHRSVSWYQQTPGQGLQFLFEYFSETQRNKGNFPGRFSGRQFSNSRSEMNVSTLELGDSALYLCASSVTPPGQALSYEQYFGPGTRLTVT.

This clone has only one observation. V gene TRBV5-1 combines with J gene TRBJ1-1; no definite D call. The V gene lost 5 bases and the J gene lost 5 bases, with 13 bases spanning the gap. Germline V gene data show CDR1 as SGHRS and CDR2 as YFSETQ. CDR3 length: 13 residues. The CDR3 DNA sequence: TGCGCCAGCAGTAGAGGGCGGGGAACTGAAGCTTTCTTT. Its translation is CASSRGRGTEAFF.

J is TRBJ1-3 and V is TRBV1; the table's D call TRBD1 went unverified against the DNA. TRBV1 is marked as a pseudogene. The CDR3 has 17 residues. The CDR3 DNA sequence: TGCACCAGCAGCCAAGGGGTATTACAGGGTCCGGGAAACACCATATATTTT. Its translation is CTSSQGVLQGPGNTIYF.

This CDR3 reads CASSLGGAVDTQYF. The CDR3 nucleotides read TGTGCCAGCAGCTTAGGGGGGGCGGTAGATACGCAGTATTTT. The chain joins TRBV11-3 to TRBJ2-3, with D possibly being TRBD1 or TRBD2 (6 bases each). V lost 1 base and J lost 5, with 10 bases in between. This CDR3 comprises 14 residues. Germline CDR1 and CDR2: SGHNT and YENEEA.

The rearrangement uses TRBV4-2 and TRBJ2-3; TRBD2 is a possible D gene (5 bases). V lost 0 bases to trimming and J lost 0 bases, with 10 bases between them. The CDR3 sequence is 16 residues long. CDR1 and CDR2 (germline): LGHNA, YNFKEQ. The CDR3 spells CASSQELALSTDTQYF. The CDR3 DNA is TGTGCCAGCAGCCAAGAGCTAGCTCTTAGCACAGATACGCAGTATTTT.

A single count supports this clone. This chain connects TRBV2 to TRBJ2-7, with D unclear. V was shortened by 6 bases and J by 0 bases, with 6 bases between the two germline ends. The CDR3 has 12 residues. CDR1 and CDR2 from the germline V gene are SNHLY and FYNNEI. CDR3 in amino acids: CASRYSSYEQYF. DNA for the CDR3: TGTGCCAGCAGATACAGCTCCTACGAGCAGTACTTC.

The chain is built from TRBV28 and TRBJ2-7, with 8 bases fitting TRBD1. The germline gives CDR1 MDHEN, CDR2 SYDVKM. The CDR3 runs to 14 residues. With V trimmed by 4 bases and J by 3 bases, 5 bases remained unmatched. CDR3 sequence (DNA): TGTGCCAGCAGTTCCGGGACAGGCATCTACGAGCAGTACTTC. It specifies CASSSGTGIYEQYF.

V usage is TRBV24-1 and J usage is TRBJ1-2; D may be TRBD1 (5 bases). CDR3 length equals 20 residues. V gave up 0 bases and J gave up 4 bases, with 26 bases separating them. Germline V lookup: CDR1 KGHDR, CDR2 SFDVKD. The CDR3 DNA is TGTGCCACCAGTGATTTGCCGAACCGGGACTTAAGCAGATCGGTCTATGGCTACACCTTC. This sequence encodes CATSDLPNRDLSRSVYGYTF.

This clone occurred once. The V and J genes are TRBV30 and TRBJ2-7, with 11 nucleotides matching TRBD2. The CDR3 spans 15 residues. V lost 4 bases, J lost 0 bases, and 5 bases stayed unmatched. Germline CDR1 GTSNPN, CDR2 SVGIG (reference sequence). The CDR3 bases are TGTGCCTGGATCTCCCTAGCGGGGGGCTCCTACGAGCAGTACTTC. Protein: CAWISLAGGSYEQYF. The full variable domain, its missing parts supplied by reference TRBV30 and TRBJ2-7, is SQTIHQWPATLVQPVGSPLSLECTVEGTSNPNLYWYRQAAGRGLQLLFYSVGIGQISSEVPQNLSASRPQDRQFILSSKKLLLSDSGFYLCAWISLAGGSYEQYFGPGTRLTVT.

The chain links TRBV7-2 to TRBJ1-1; 7 bases fit TRBD1. Trimming at V came to 1 base and at J to 2 bases, leaving 10 bases not matched to a gene. Germline lookup yields CDR1 SGHTA and CDR2 FQGNSA. The CDR3 is 17 amino acids. The CDR3 spells CASSLVGGQRVNTEAFF. The CDR3 DNA follows: TGTGCCAGCAGCTTAGTTGGGGGACAGCGGGTTAACACTGAAGCTTTCTTT. Supplemented by reference TRBV7-2 and TRBJ1-1, the full variable domain reads GAGVSQSPSNKVTEKGKDVELRCDPISGHTALYWYRQSLGQGLEFLIYFQGNSAPDKSGLPSDRFSAERTGGSVSTLTIQRTQQEDSAVYLCASSLVGGQRVNTEAFFGQGTRLTVV.

The genes are TRBV7-9 and TRBJ1-5, with D maybe TRBD1 (5 bases). CDR1 is SEHNR and CDR2 is FQNEAQ in the germline V gene (reference sequence). Trimming took off 1 base at V and 6 bases at J, with 16 bases between the two ends. CDR3 length equals 16 residues. The CDR3 DNA sequence: TGTGCCAGCAGCTTAGGCGTAGGGCAGGGATCTCAGCCCCAGCATTTT. The encoded protein is CASSLGVGQGSQPQHF.

V usage is TRBV3-1 (or the pseudogene TRBV3-2) and J usage is TRBJ2-7, with D tentatively TRBD1 (6 bases). The CDR3 totals 20 residues. Trimming removed 0 bases from V and 7 bases from J, with 31 bases in between. CDR1 is LGHDT, CDR2 YNNKEL, per germline (reference sequence). The CDR3 DNA reads as TGTGCCAGCAGCCAAGAAGGGTTTCGTGGGAGACAGGCCTCTAATAAGGAGCAGTACTTC. Its protein is CASSQEGFRGRQASNKEQYF.

The rearrangement uses TRBV6-5 and TRBJ2-2; 10 nucleotides agree with TRBD2. Looked up from germline, CDR1 is MNHEY and CDR2 is SVGAGI. Trimming took 6 bases from V and 1 from J; bases not matched to a gene: 2. The CDR3 totals 15 residues. CDR3 DNA sequence: TGTGCCAGCAGGCGGACTAGCGGGAACACCGGGGAGCTGTTTTTT. It translates to CASRRTSGNTGELFF.

This chain uses TRBV3-1 (or the pseudogene TRBV3-2) with TRBJ2-7; maybe TRBD2 (6 bases). The CDR3 has 13 amino acids. Germline loops: CDR1 LGHDT, CDR2 YNNKEL (reference sequence). With 1 base removed from V and 4 bases from J, the gap between germline ends came to 8 bases. In nucleotides, the CDR3 is TGTGCCAGCAGCCAAGTGGGGGGTTACGAGCAGTACTTC. It translates to CASSQVGGYEQYF.

The genes are TRBV19 and TRBJ2-1; maybe TRBD2 (5 bases). V lost 3 bases and J 3 bases, leaving 12 bases between the germline ends. This CDR3 is built from 15 residues. Germline CDR1 LNHDA, CDR2 SQIVND (reference sequence). The CDR3 nucleotides read TGTGCCAGTAGTATCAGAAGCGGAGGCTACAATGAGCAGTTCTTC. This sequence encodes CASSIRSGGYNEQFF.

The gene calls are TRBV29-1 and TRBJ2-7; 7 nucleotides align to TRBD2. Germline CDR1 is SQVTM and CDR2 is ANQGSEA. The CDR3 is made up of 13 amino acids. Unmatched junction bases numbered 8, after V lost 7 bases and J lost 2 bases. CDR3 loop: CSATRGVTYEQYF. As DNA, the CDR3 is TGCAGCGCGACCCGGGGGGTTACCTACGAGCAGTACTTC.

The V and J genes are TRBV7-3 and TRBJ1-2; D is perhaps TRBD1 (5 bases). V lost 2 bases to trimming and J lost 6 bases, with 10 bases between them. The CDR3 totals 13 residues. The germline V gene encodes CDR1 SGHTA and CDR2 FQGTGA. The CDR3 nucleotides are TGTGCCAGCAGCTTAGCGGCAGGGAATGGCTACACCTTC. Protein sequence: CASSLAAGNGYTF.